This T cell receptor (beta chain) was found in a study of OX40 agonist ivuxolimab in advanced cancers. Profiled with immunoSEQ multiplex PCR; TCRdb holds only in-frame clones, not every one. The sample shows approximately 39,000 clones, around 90% of them seen only once. Germline lookup yields CDR1 SGHRS and CDR2 YFSETQ. The CDR3 has 11 residues. Trimming removed 0 bases from V and 9 bases from J, with 4 bases in between. In this sample, this clone turned up a few times. This TCR derives from an adult with an advanced solid tumor such as melanoma, head and neck, liver or kidney cancer. The chain employs TRBV5-1 and TRBJ2-1, with unresolved D. Material: CD4+ or CD8+ T cells sorted from blood, obtained in a trial of the OX40 agonist ivuxolimab. CDR3 coding DNA: TGCGCCAGCAGCTTGGGAGGTGAGCAGTTCTTC. It yields the protein CASSLGGEQFF.